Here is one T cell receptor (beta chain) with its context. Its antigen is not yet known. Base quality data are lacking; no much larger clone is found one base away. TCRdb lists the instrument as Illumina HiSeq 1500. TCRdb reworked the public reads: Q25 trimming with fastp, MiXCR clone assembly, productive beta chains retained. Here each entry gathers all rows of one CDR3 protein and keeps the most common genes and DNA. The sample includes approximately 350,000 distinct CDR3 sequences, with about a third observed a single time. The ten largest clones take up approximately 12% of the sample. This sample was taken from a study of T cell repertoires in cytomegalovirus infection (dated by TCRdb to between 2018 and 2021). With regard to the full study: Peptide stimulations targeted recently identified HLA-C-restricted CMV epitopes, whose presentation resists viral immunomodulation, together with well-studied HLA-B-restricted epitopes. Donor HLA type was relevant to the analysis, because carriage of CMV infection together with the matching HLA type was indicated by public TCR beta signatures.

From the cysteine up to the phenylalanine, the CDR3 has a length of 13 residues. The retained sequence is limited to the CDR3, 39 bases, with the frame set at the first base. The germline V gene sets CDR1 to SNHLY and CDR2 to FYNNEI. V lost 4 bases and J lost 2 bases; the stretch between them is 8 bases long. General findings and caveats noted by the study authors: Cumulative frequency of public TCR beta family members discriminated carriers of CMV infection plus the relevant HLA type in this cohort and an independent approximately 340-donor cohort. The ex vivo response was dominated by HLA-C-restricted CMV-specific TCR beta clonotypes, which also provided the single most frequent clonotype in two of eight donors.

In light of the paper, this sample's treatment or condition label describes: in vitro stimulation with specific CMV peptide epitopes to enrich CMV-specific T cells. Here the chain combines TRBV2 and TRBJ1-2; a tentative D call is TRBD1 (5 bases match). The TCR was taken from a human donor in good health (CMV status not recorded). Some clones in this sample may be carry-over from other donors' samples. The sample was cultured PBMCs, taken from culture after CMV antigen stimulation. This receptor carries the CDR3 CASSGGTNYGYTF. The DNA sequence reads TGTGCCAGCAGTGGAGGGACCAACTATGGCTACACCTTC. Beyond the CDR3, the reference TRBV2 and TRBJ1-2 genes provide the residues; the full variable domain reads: EPEVTQTPSHQVTQMGQEVILRCVPISNHLYFYWYRQILGQKVEFLVSFYNNEISEKSEIFDDQFSVERPDGSNFTLKIRSTKLEDSAMYFCASSGGTNYGYTFGSGTRLTVV.